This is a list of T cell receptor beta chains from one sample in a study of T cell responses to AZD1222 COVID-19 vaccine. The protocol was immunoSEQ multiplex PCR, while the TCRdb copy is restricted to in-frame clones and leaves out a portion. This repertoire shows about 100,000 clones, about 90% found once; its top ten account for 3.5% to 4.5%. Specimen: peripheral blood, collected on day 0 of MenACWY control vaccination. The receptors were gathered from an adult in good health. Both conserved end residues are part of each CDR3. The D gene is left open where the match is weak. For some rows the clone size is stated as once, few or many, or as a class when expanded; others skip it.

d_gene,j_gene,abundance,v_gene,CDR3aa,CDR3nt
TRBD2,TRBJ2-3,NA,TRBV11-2,CASSPLAVGADTQYF,TGTGCCAGCAGCCCCCTAGCGGTGGGGGCAGATACGCAGTATTTT
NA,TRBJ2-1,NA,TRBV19,CASSMGGTWYNEQFF,TGTGCCAGTAGTATGGGCGGGACGTGGTACAATGAGCAGTTCTTC
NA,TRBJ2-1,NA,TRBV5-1,CASSLEVLGEQFF,TGCGCCAGCAGCTTGGAGGTTCTGGGGGAGCAGTTCTTC
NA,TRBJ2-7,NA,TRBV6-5,CASSYSGQGEQYF,TGTGCCAGCAGTTACTCCGGGCAGGGCGAGCAGTACTTC
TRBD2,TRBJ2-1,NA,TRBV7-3,CASSLAGAHNEQFF,TGTGCCAGCAGCCTAGCGGGGGCCCACAATGAGCAGTTCTTC
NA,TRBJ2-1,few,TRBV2,CASRQVGIEQFF,TGTGCCAGCCGCCAGGTCGGCATCGAGCAGTTCTTC
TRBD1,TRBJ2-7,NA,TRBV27,CASSHYGQVYEQYF,TGTGCCAGCAGTCATTACGGACAGGTCTACGAGCAGTACTTC
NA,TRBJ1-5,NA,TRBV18,CASSPQTGAQNQPQHF,TGTGCCAGCTCACCTCAAACCGGGGCGCAAAACCAGCCCCAGCATTTT
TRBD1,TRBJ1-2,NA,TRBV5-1,CASSLFRTGSYGYTF,TGCGCCAGCAGCTTATTCCGGACAGGGTCCTATGGCTACACCTTC
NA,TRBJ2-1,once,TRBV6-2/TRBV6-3,CASSYWGEADEQFF,TGTGCCAGCAGTTACTGGGGCGAGGCGGATGAGCAGTTCTTC
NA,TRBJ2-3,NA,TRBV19,CASRIAVGTDTQYF,TGTGCCAGTAGAATAGCGGTCGGCACAGATACGCAGTATTTT